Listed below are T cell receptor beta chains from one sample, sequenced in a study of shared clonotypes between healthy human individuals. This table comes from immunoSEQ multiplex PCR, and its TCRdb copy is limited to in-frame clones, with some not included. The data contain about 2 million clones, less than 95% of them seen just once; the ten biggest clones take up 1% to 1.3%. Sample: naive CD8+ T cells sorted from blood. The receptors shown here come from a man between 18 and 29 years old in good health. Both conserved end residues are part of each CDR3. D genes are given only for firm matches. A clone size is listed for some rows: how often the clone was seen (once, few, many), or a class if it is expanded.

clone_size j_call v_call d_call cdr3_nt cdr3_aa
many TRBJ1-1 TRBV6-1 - TGTGCCAGCAGGGCAGGACTTTACACTGAAGCTTTCTTT CASRAGLYTEAFF
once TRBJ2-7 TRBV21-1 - TGTGCCAGCAGCAAAGATCGGCAAAAGCGCGAGCAGTACTTC CASSKDRQKREQYF
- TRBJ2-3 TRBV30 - TGTGCCTGGGACCAGGGGGGAACTAGCACAGATACGCAGTATTTT CAWDQGGTSTDTQYF
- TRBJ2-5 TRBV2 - TGTGCCAGCAGTGAAACAGGGCAAGAGACCCAGTACTTC CASSETGQETQYF
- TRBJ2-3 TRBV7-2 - TGTGCCAGCAGCCCTCTCGGGGCCATAGCCACAGATACGCAGTATTTT CASSPLGAIATDTQYF
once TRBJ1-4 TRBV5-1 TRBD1 TGCGCCAGCAGCCCTCGGGACAGGGATTTGGAAAAACTGTTTTTT CASSPRDRDLEKLFF
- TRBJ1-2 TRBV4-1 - TGCGCCAGCAGCCACAGGGCCTACTATGGCTACACCTTC CASSHRAYYGYTF
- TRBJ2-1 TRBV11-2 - TGTGCCAGCAGCACCCCGGGACTGGACCTTAACTCCTACAATGAGCAGTTCTTC CASSTPGLDLNSYNEQFF
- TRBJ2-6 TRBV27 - TGTGCCAGCAGTTTTCTGGGGGGCTCTGGGGCCAACGTCCTGACTTTC CASSFLGGSGANVLTF
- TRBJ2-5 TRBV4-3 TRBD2 TGCGCCAGCAGCCAAGTTCTAGCGGAGGGAGAGACCCAGTACTTC CASSQVLAEGETQYF
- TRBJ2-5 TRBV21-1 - TGTGCCAGCAGCAAAGTTAGGTGGGAACCCCAAGAGACCCAGTACTTC CASSKVRWEPQETQYF
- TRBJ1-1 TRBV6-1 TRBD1 TGTGCCAGCAGGCGGTCACAGGGGGCCGACACTGAAGCTTTCTTT CASRRSQGADTEAFF
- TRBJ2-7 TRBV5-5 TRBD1 TGTGCCAGCAGCCTATCAGGGGGTGGCTACGAGCAGTACTTC CASSLSGGGYEQYF
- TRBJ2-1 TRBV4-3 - TGCGCCAGCAGCCAAGAGGGGAGATACAATGAGCAGTTCTTC CASSQEGRYNEQFF
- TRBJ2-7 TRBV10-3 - TGTGCCGCCCAGGGTGAGGGTGGCTACGAGCAGTACTTC CAAQGEGGYEQYF
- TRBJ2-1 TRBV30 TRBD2 TGTGCCTGGAGTGGAGAACCCGGGGGGACCTCCTACAATGAGCAGTTCTTC CAWSGEPGGTSYNEQFF
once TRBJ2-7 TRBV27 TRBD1 TGTGCCAGCAGTCCCCCGGCAGGGGGCCTGAGAGAGCAGTACTTC CASSPPAGGLREQYF